Here is one T cell receptor beta chain with its context. Its specificity is unknown. The data derive from a study of T-cell memory formation after mild COVID-19. Study-wide points: Later expanders leaned CD4+, whereas day 15 to 85 contracting clones were balanced CD4/CD8.

The length of the CDR3 is 15 residues. Looked up from germline, CDR1 is SGHVS and CDR2 is FNYEAQ. V gave up 5 bases and J gave up 5 bases; unmatched junction bases: 8. One entry per CDR3 protein, called by TCRdb with MiXCR from the 5' RACE reads. This table has hundreds of thousands of distinct CDR3 sequences, roughly 21% appearing once. V is TRBV7-6 and J is TRBJ2-5, with TRBD1 identical over 10 bases. The clonotype originates from an adult woman who had mild COVID-19 (a few samples of this study predate the infection). Cell type and time point are not known. Sequenced material: PBMCs or a T cell subset sorted from them (not recorded which). CDR3: CASSPRQGAGETQYF. The CDR3 DNA reads as TGTGCCAGCAGCCCCAGACAGGGGGCGGGGGAGACCCAGTACTTC.